These 28 T cell receptor beta chains share one sample of origin, sequenced in a study of shared clonotypes between healthy human individuals. The protocol was immunoSEQ multiplex PCR, while the TCRdb copy is restricted to in-frame clones and leaves out a portion. The sample contains some 2,500,000 clones, around 90% of which appear only once. Sequencing used naive CD4+ T cells from PBMCs. Stated subset: CD45RA+ positively selected. Receptors originate from a man younger than 35 in good health. Some clones in this sample may be carry-over from other donors' samples.

The chain employs TRBV28 and TRBJ2-7; 7 nucleotides match TRBD2. Trimming cost V 3 bases and J 2 bases; bases outside gene matches: 4. This CDR3 has 14 amino acids. The V gene's germline CDR1 is MDHEN and CDR2 SYDVKM. The DNA of the CDR3 is TGTGCCAGCAGTTTGGGGGGGGACGCCTACGAGCAGTACTTC. As protein: CASSLGGDAYEQYF. Full variable domain (remainder filled in from reference TRBV28 and TRBJ2-7): DVKVTQSSRYLVKRTGEKVFLECVQDMDHENMFWYRQDPGLGLRLIYFSYDVKMKEKGDIPEGYSVSREKKERFSLILESASTNQTSMYLCASSLGGDAYEQYFGPGTRLTVT.

The chain joins TRBV21-1 to TRBJ1-4; the listed D gene, TRBD1, was not tested against the DNA. TRBV21-1 is shown as a pseudogene. The CDR3 is 17 amino acids. The CDR3 region is CASSKEGYRTTNEKLFF. DNA of the CDR3: TGTGCCAGCAGCAAAGAGGGGTATCGGACAACTAATGAAAAACTGTTTTTT.

The chain employs TRBV7-3 and TRBJ2-1; possible D gene TRBD1, 6 bases. The CDR3 contains 15 residues. From germline, CDR1 is SGHTA and CDR2 FQGTGA. Trimming removed 4 bases at V and 9 bases at J, with 19 bases between. Here the CDR3 reads CASSSTRGELVEQFF. CDR3 sequence (DNA): TGTGCCAGCAGCTCCACCAGGGGAGAGTTGGTTGAGCAGTTCTTC.

In this sample, this clone turned up a few times. In the same sample, other DNA sequences code for this CDR3. This chain joins TRBV10-3 and TRBJ1-1; 8 bases align to TRBD1. V dropped 0 bases and J dropped 1; count of bases not matched to a gene: 1. The CDR3 covers 15 residues. The germline V gene has CDR1 ENHRY and CDR2 SYGVKD. CDR3 bases: TGTGCCATCAGTGAGTCGACAGGGGCGAACACTGAAGCTTTCTTT. It yields the protein CAISESTGANTEAFF.

The rearrangement uses TRBV9 and TRBJ2-3, with 8 positions matching TRBD1. The CDR3 contains 14 residues. The germline CDR1 and CDR2 sequences are SGDLS and YYNGEE. V lost 4 bases and J lost 1; bases outside the gene matches: 2. CDR3 sequence: CASSPQGGTDTQYF. The CDR3 DNA reads TGTGCCAGCAGCCCACAGGGGGGCACAGATACGCAGTATTTT.

The chain carries TRBV5-4 and TRBJ2-7; 7 bases are shared with TRBD2. The germline V gene has CDR1 SGHNT and CDR2 YYREEE (reference sequence). J gave up 5 bases and V 5 bases, and 10 bases lay outside the gene matches. The CDR3 sequence is 14 residues long. The CDR3 is CASRAAGASHEQYF. In DNA form, the CDR3 reads TGTGCCAGCAGAGCGGCGGGAGCTTCGCACGAGCAGTACTTC.

The chain is built from TRBV7-9 and TRBJ1-1; D not resolved. Per germline, CDR1 SEHNR and CDR2 FQNEAQ (reference sequence). The CDR3 runs to 15 residues. V lost 0 bases and J lost 0, with 8 bases in between. The chain's CDR3 is CASSLALGMNTEAFF. For the CDR3, the DNA is TGTGCCAGCAGCTTAGCGCTGGGAATGAACACTGAAGCTTTCTTT.

Note on this clone: Other DNA sequences in the sample encode the same CDR3. The chain combines TRBV5-1 with TRBJ1-5; TRBD1 agrees at 10 bases. Germline V gene sequence: CDR1 SGHRS, CDR2 YFSETQ. The CDR3 covers 15 residues. Trimming at V came to 2 bases and at J to 5 bases, leaving 4 bases not matched to a gene. The CDR3 DNA is TGCGCCAGCAGCTTATCCGGGACAGGGGATCAGCCCCAGCATTTT. Residues: CASSLSGTGDQPQHF.

This chain links TRBV29-1 with TRBJ1-1; 7 nucleotides line up with TRBD1. CDR3 length: 13 residues. The junction had 6 bases not matched to a gene; V was cut back by 7 bases and J by 1 base. CDR1 SQVTM and CDR2 ANQGSEA come from the germline V gene. The CDR3 coding sequence is TGCAGCGCAGTAGGACAGGAGAACACTGAAGCTTTCTTT. Residues: CSAVGQENTEAFF.

V gene TRBV15 combines with J gene TRBJ1-4; 8 bases match TRBD1. CDR1 is LNHNV, CDR2 YYDKDF, per germline (reference sequence). V lost 5 bases, J lost 7 bases, and 6 bases stayed unmatched. This CDR3 has 14 amino acids. The DNA of the CDR3 is TGTGCCACCAGCCACCAGGGGGCGCGTGAAAAACTGTTTTTT. Translation: CATSHQGAREKLFF.

The chain links TRBV14 to TRBJ1-1, with 9 bases matching TRBD1. The CDR3 runs to 16 residues. Per the germline V gene, CDR1 is SGHDN and CDR2 is FVKESK. Trimming took 2 bases from V and 8 from J; bases not matched to a gene: 12. The CDR3 nucleotides read TGTGCCAGCAGCCAAAAGCGCCCAACAGGACAGGGGGAAGCTTTCTTT. Its protein product is CASSQKRPTGQGEAFF.

This chain uses TRBV7-3 with TRBJ2-5, with D uncertain. Deletions cut 5 bases from V and 2 bases from J, with 9 bases between. The CDR3 covers 13 residues. Germline CDR1 reads SGHTA; CDR2 reads FQGTGA. Written as DNA, the CDR3 is TGTGCCAGCAGCAAGGGCGGTCAAGAGACCCAGTACTTC. It codes for CASSKGGQETQYF.

This chain joins TRBV11-2 and TRBJ2-7; 9 bases agree with TRBD1. Germline V gene lookup returns CDR1 SGHAT and CDR2 FQNNGV. The junction had 4 bases not matched to a gene; V was cut back by 4 bases and J by 0 bases. The CDR3 runs to 15 residues. The CDR3 loop reads CASSWGQGISYEQYF. The CDR3 DNA reads as TGTGCCAGCAGCTGGGGACAGGGAATCTCCTACGAGCAGTACTTC. The full variable domain, in which reference TRBV11-2 and TRBJ2-7 provide the parts outside the CDR3, is EAGVAQSPRYKIIEKRQSVAFWCNPISGHATLYWYQQILGQGPKLLIQFQNNGVVDDSQLPKDRFSAERLKGVDSTLKIQPAKLEDSAVYLCASSWGQGISYEQYFGPGTRLTVT.

The rearrangement joins TRBV18 to TRBJ2-6, with no clear D. V lost 2 bases and J lost 4, with 9 bases in between. The CDR3 length is 15 residues. The germline V gene encodes CDR1 KGHSH and CDR2 LQKENI. The CDR3: CASSPWFLGANVLTF. Here the CDR3 DNA reads TGTGCCAGCTCACCATGGTTTCTAGGGGCCAACGTCCTGACTTTC.

V usage is TRBV5-4 and J usage is TRBJ2-1, with 7 nucleotides matching TRBD2. Trimming cost V 7 bases and J 4 bases; bases outside gene matches: 8. Germline values: CDR1 SGHNT, CDR2 YYREEE (reference sequence). CDR3 size: 14 residues. The CDR3 sequence is CASGVAGVYNEQFF. The CDR3 DNA reads as TGTGCCAGCGGGGTGGCGGGAGTGTACAATGAGCAGTTCTTC. The full variable domain, its missing parts supplied by reference TRBV5-4 and TRBJ2-1, is ETGVTQSPTHLIKTRGQQVTLRCSSQSGHNTVSWYQQALGQGPQFIFQYYREEENGRGNFPPRFSGLQFPNYSSELNVNALELDDSALYLCASGVAGVYNEQFFGPGTRLTVL.

The chain carries TRBV29-1 and TRBJ2-7; 7 nucleotides align to TRBD2. J lost 6 bases, V lost 5 bases, and 4 bases had no gene match. CDR1 is SQVTM and CDR2 is ANQGSEA in the germline V gene. The CDR3 covers 11 residues. The CDR3 coding sequence is TGCAGCGTTCTCCGGGGGGTCGAGCAGTACTTC. It codes for CSVLRGVEQYF.

The CDR3 DNA is TGTGCAGAGAATGGGGGCCGCTGGGATAATGAAAAACTGTTTTTT. Protein sequence: CAENGGRWDNEKLFF. The rearrangement joins TRBV19 to TRBJ1-4; D might be TRBD1 (6 bases). Germline V gives CDR1 LNHDA, CDR2 SQIVND (reference sequence). This CDR3 has 15 amino acids.

This chain joins TRBV9 and TRBJ2-7; 7 bases align to TRBD1. Trimming at V came to 3 bases and at J to 3 bases, leaving 9 bases not matched to a gene. The CDR3 runs to 15 residues. Germline lookup yields CDR1 SGDLS and CDR2 YYNGEE. CDR3 nucleotide sequence: TGTGCCAGCAGCGCGTGGCCGGGACAGTTCTACGAGCAGTACTTC. It translates to CASSAWPGQFYEQYF.

The chain uses TRBV7-2 and TRBJ2-2; D possibly corresponds to TRBD2 (6 bases). The CDR3 totals 16 residues. V dropped 1 base and J dropped 1 base, with 10 bases sitting between them. Germline V lookup: CDR1 SGHTA, CDR2 FQGNSA. CDR3 loop: CASSLEGGVNTGELFF. The CDR3 DNA reads TGTGCCAGCAGCTTAGAAGGCGGGGTGAACACCGGGGAGCTGTTTTTT.

This sequence joins TRBV7-2 and TRBJ1-2; D ambiguous. The CDR3 is 12 residues long. In germline, CDR1 is SGHTA, CDR2 FQGNSA. V lost 8 bases and J lost 4, with 11 bases in between. The CDR3 is CASAASSYGYTF. Written as DNA, the CDR3 is TGTGCCAGCGCGGCATCGAGCTATGGCTACACCTTC.

V usage is TRBV7-6 and J usage is TRBJ1-1; a weak D match, TRBD1 (6 bases). CDR3 length: 15 residues. The V end was cut by 3 bases, the J end by 0 bases, with 11 bases between. From germline, CDR1 is SGHVS and CDR2 FNYEAQ. CDR3 sequence reads: CASSLGGPMNTEAFF. The CDR3 DNA reads as TGTGCCAGCAGCTTGGGGGGCCCTATGAACACTGAAGCTTTCTTT.

The chain is built from TRBV5-1 and TRBJ2-1; TRBD2 might be the D (6 bases). The CDR3 is 17 amino acids. Germline-derived CDR1 and CDR2 are SGHRS and YFSETQ. Trimming shortened V by 3 bases and J by 0 bases, and 16 bases separated the two germline ends. The CDR3 is CASSSDVSGSSYNEQFF. The CDR3 DNA reads TGCGCCAGCAGCTCGGACGTTAGCGGAAGCTCCTACAATGAGCAGTTCTTC.

The chain recombines TRBV5-1 with TRBJ2-7, with 9 positions matching TRBD1. Germline assignment: CDR1 SGHRS and CDR2 YFSETQ. There are 17 residues in the CDR3. V trimming: 4 bases; J trimming: 2 bases; junction bases outside the gene matches: 13. DNA for the CDR3: TGCGCCAGCAGCCGCGGGGACAGGGTAGGTTACGCCTACGAGCAGTACTTC. Amino acids: CASSRGDRVGYAYEQYF. Complete variable domain (other parts from reference TRBV5-1 and TRBJ2-7): KAGVTQTPRYLIKTRGQQVTLSCSPISGHRSVSWYQQTPGQGLQFLFEYFSETQRNKGNFPGRFSGRQFSNSRSEMNVSTLELGDSALYLCASSRGDRVGYAYEQYFGPGTRLTVT.

As for this clone: This sample includes further DNA sequences coding for the same CDR3. V usage is TRBV18 and J usage is TRBJ1-2, with 7 bases that match TRBD1. V gave up 4 bases and J gave up 2 bases; unmatched junction bases: 4. This CDR3 region has 14 residues. Germline loops: CDR1 KGHSH, CDR2 LQKENI. The CDR3 DNA follows: TGTGCCAGCTCACTCGACAGGGAAAACTATGGCTACACCTTC. This encodes CASSLDRENYGYTF.

The J gene is TRBJ2-1, the V gene TRBV7-3; 12 positions agree with TRBD2. Trimming removed 4 bases from V and 3 bases from J; junction bases left unmatched: 13. This CDR3 is 19 amino acids long. Germline V gives CDR1 SGHTA, CDR2 FQGTGA. The CDR3: CASSSWPSGRAADYNEQFF. The CDR3, as DNA: TGTGCCAGCAGCTCATGGCCTAGCGGGAGGGCCGCGGACTACAATGAGCAGTTCTTC.

The chain is built from TRBV6-4 and TRBJ2-2, with 12 nucleotides matching TRBD2. CDR3 length: 15 amino acids. The V gene end was trimmed by 5 bases and the J gene end by 6 bases; junction bases not matched to a gene: 4. Germline V gene lookup returns CDR1 MRHNA and CDR2 SNTAGT. CDR3 loop: CASSRLAGEAGELFF. In nucleotides, the CDR3 is TGTGCCAGCAGTAGACTAGCGGGGGAGGCCGGGGAGCTGTTTTTT.

In regard to this clone: This sample also contains other DNA sequences that code for the same CDR3. The chain links TRBV4-3 to TRBJ1-5; D remains unclear. The V gene's germline CDR1 is LGHNA and CDR2 YSLEER. Trimming pared 0 bases from V and 5 bases from J, leaving 8 bases between. CDR3 length equals 14 residues. For the CDR3, the DNA is TGCGCCAGCAGCCAAGATCTACGGGATCAGCCCCAGCATTTT. Amino acid sequence: CASSQDLRDQPQHF.

Details on this clone: At the DNA level, this CDR3 is encoded by other sequences in the same sample as well. The CDR3 DNA is TGTGCTAGTGGCAGGGGGCTGAACACTGAAGCTTTCTTT. This gives the protein CASGRGLNTEAFF. J is TRBJ1-1 and V is TRBV12-5, with 8 nucleotides matching TRBD1. CDR3 size: 13 residues. The junction had 0 bases not matched to a gene; V was cut back by 6 bases and J by 0 bases. Germline assignment: CDR1 LGHNT and CDR2 FRNRAP.